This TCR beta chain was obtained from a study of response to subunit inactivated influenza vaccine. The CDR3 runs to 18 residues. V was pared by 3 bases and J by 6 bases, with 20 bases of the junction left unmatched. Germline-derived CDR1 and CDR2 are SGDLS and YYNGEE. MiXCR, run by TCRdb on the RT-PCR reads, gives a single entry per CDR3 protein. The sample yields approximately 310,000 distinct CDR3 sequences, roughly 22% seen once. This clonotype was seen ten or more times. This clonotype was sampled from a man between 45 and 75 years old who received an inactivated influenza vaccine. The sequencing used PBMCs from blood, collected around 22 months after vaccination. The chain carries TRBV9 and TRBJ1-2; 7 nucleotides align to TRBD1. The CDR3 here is CASSASINPGTVRDGYTF. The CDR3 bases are TGTGCCAGCAGCGCATCGATAAATCCCGGGACAGTGAGAGATGGCTACACCTTC.